This TCR beta chain is drawn from a study of blood T cell repertoires in COVID-19. Across the whole study: The study drew acute and convalescent COVID-19 samples from the United States, Italy and Spain. The cDNA or gDNA used as material had been derived from T cells, B-cell-depleted T cells, or PBMCs.

Germline loops: CDR1 MNHEY, CDR2 SMNVEV (reference sequence). Trimming left V 4 bases short and J 3 bases short, with 18 bases between. The CDR3 is made up of 16 amino acids. Original analysis: By means of reference gene primer amplification, nucleated cell counts were estimated. Using immunoSEQ multiplex PCR, the repertoire was profiled, and TCRdb retains in-frame clones only, with some absent. D and trimming come from the DNA, and the V and J calls and clone size come from that table. The table has under 300,000 clones, around 80% seen once. The clonotype originates from a middle-aged woman with active or convalescent COVID-19. Sequencing was done on a sample of peripheral blood. The rearrangement uses TRBV27 and TRBJ1-2; D is uncertain. CDR3 nucleotide sequence: TGTGCCAGCAGTTCTCGGGGTAGGGAAAACTACTATGGCTACACCTTC. It is translated as CASSSRGRENYYGYTF.